Included here is one T cell receptor (beta chain) sequence, with context. The sample is drawn from a study of T cell changes during pregnancy in multiple sclerosis. The CDR3 has 12 residues. Trimming pared 8 bases from V and 4 bases from J, leaving 11 bases between. Using immunoSEQ multiplex PCR, the repertoire was profiled, and TCRdb retains in-frame clones only, with some absent. The sample carries 60,000 or so clones, 93% recorded once. V usage is TRBV23-1 and J usage is TRBJ1-2; D is unresolved. TRBV23-1 is designated an ORF whose function remains uncertain. Material: CD4+ T cells from peripheral blood mononuclear cells, obtained before pregnancy. The receptor was isolated from a female donor with multiple sclerosis, enrolled in a pregnancy study. This CDR3 reads CASPHRIYGYTF. CDR3 in DNA: TGCGCCAGCCCACACCGTATCTATGGCTACACCTTC.